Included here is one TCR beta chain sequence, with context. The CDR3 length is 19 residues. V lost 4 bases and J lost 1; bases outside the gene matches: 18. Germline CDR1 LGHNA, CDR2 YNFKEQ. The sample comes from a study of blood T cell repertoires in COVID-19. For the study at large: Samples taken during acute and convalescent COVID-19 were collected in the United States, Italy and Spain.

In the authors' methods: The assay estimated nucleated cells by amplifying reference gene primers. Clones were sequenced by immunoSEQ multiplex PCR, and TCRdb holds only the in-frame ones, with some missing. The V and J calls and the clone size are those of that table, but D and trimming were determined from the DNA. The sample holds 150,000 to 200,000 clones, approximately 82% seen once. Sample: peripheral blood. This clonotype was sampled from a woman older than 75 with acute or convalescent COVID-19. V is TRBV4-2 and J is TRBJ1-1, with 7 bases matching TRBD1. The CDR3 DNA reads TGTGCCAGCAGCCCGCGACGGTCGTACAGGGGACCCGCGAACACTGAAGCTTTCTTT. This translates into CASSPRRSYRGPANTEAFF.